This T cell receptor beta chain was captured in a study of blood T cell repertoires in COVID-19. Study-wide context: T cells, B-cell-depleted T cells, or PBMCs supplied cDNA or gDNA.

This CDR3 comprises 12 residues. Germline CDR1 is DFQATT and CDR2 is SNEGSKA (reference sequence). V dropped 3 bases and J dropped 3 bases, with 8 bases sitting between them. Original methodology: Reference gene primer amplification yielded estimated nucleated cell counts. Here immunoSEQ multiplex PCR was the method, and the copy in TCRdb shows in-frame clones only, minus some. D and trimming were read from the DNA, whereas the V and J calls and clone size are those reported in that table. The sample contains 200,000 to 250,000 clones, just over 85% of which appear only once. The chain uses TRBV20-1 and TRBJ1-1; perhaps TRBD1 as D (5 bases). The source of this sequence is a woman aged 40 to 50 with acute COVID-19. Sequences were obtained from PBMCs or T cells enriched from blood (not recorded which). The CDR3 protein is CSASIGDTEAFF. As DNA, the CDR3 is TGCAGTGCTAGTATAGGGGACACTGAAGCTTTCTTT.